One T cell receptor (beta chain) is described in this entry. These data belong to a study of PD-L1 blockade in urothelial cancer. TCRdb keeps only in-frame clones here, not all; method: immunoSEQ multiplex PCR. The table lists about 86,000 clones, about 85% of them singletons. The time point was: pretreatment peripheral blood. CDR1 and CDR2 (germline): SGHDT, YYEEEE. This CDR3 has 12 amino acids. V was cut by 2 bases and J by 4 bases, with 6 bases left in between. This chain uses TRBV5-6 with TRBJ2-5; D unclear. This TCR came from a man aged 55 to 70 with urothelial cancer. Specimen: PBMCs, collected around atezolizumab (anti-PD-L1) treatment. CDR3 in DNA: TGTGCCAGCAGCTTATCCTCAGAGACCCAGTACTTC. This sequence encodes CASSLSSETQYF.